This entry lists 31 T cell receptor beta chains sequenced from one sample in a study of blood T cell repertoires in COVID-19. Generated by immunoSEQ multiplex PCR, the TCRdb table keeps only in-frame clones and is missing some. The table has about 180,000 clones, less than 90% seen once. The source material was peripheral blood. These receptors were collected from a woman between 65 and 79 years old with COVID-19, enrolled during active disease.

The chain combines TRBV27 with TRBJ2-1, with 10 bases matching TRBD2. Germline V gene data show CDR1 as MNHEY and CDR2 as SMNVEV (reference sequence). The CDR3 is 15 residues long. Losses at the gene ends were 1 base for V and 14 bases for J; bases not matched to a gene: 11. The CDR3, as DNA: TGTGCCAGCAGTTTATTATCTAGCGGGAGAAGGGCGGAGTTCTTC. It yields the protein CASSLLSSGRRAEFF.

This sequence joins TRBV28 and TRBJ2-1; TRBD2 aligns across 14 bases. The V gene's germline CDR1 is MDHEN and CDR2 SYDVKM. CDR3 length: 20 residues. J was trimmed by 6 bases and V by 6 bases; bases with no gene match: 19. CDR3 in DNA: TGTGCCAGCAGCTCCTCGCGGACTAGCGGGAGGCCATCCCTGGGCAATGAGCAGTTCTTC. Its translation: CASSSSRTSGRPSLGNEQFF.

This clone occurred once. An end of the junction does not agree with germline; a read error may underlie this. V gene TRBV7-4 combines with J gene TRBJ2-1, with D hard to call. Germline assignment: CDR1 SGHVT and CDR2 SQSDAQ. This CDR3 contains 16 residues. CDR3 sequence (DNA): TGTGCCAGCAGCTCACCCCAGGCATATGTCTACTATGAGCAGTTCTTC. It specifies CASSSPQAYVYYEQFF. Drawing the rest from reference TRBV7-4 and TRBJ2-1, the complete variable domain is GAGVSQSPRYKVAKRGRDVALRCDSISGHVTLYWYRQTLGQGSEVLTYSQSDAQRDKSGRPSGRFSAERPERSVSTLKIQRTEQGDSAVYLCASSSPQAYVYYEQFFGPGTRLTVL.

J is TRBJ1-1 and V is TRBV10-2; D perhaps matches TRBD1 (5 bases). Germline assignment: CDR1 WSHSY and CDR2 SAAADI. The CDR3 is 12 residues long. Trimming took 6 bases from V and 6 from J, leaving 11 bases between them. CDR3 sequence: CASRHGGAEAFF. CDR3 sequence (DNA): TGCGCCAGCAGACACGGGGGGGCTGAAGCTTTCTTT.

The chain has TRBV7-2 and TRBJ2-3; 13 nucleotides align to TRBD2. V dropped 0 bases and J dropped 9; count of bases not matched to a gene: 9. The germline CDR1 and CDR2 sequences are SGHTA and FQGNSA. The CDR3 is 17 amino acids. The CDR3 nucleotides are TGTGCCAGCAGCTTAGCGACTAGCGGGAGGCCCAGGGTGACGCAGTATTTT. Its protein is CASSLATSGRPRVTQYF. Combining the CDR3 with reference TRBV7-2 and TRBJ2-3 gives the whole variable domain GAGVSQSPSNKVTEKGKDVELRCDPISGHTALYWYRQSLGQGLEFLIYFQGNSAPDKSGLPSDRFSAERTGGSVSTLTIQRTQQEDSAVYLCASSLATSGRPRVTQYFGPGTRLTVL.

CDR3 nucleotides: TGTGCCAGCAGTTTAAGTTGGGGCCACTATGGCTACACCTTC. The encoded protein is CASSLSWGHYGYTF. The V gene is TRBV28, the J gene TRBJ1-2; tentatively, D is TRBD1 (5 bases). V dropped 2 bases and J dropped 3 bases, with 10 bases sitting between them. The germline gives CDR1 MDHEN, CDR2 SYDVKM. This CDR3 has 14 amino acids.

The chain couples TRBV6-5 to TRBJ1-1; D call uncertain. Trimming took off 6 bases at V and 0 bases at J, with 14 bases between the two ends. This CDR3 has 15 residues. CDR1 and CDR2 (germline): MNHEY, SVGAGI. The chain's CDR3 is CASREGGNMNTEAFF. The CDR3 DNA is TGTGCCAGCAGAGAGGGAGGGAACATGAACACTGAAGCTTTCTTT.

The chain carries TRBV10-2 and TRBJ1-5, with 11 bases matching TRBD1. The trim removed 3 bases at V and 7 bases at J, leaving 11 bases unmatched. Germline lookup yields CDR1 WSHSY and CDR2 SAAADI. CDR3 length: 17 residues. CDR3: CASSDTGTGGLGQPQHF. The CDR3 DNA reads TGCGCCAGCAGTGACACCGGGACAGGGGGATTAGGGCAGCCCCAGCATTTT.

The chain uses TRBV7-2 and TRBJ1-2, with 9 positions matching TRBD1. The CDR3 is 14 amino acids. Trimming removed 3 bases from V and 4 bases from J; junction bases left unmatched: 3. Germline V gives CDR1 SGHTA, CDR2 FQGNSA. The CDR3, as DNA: TGTGCCAGCAGCTTTGGGGGACAGGGCTATGGCTACACCTTC. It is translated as CASSFGGQGYGYTF. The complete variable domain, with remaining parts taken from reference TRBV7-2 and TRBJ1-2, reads GAGVSQSPSNKVTEKGKDVELRCDPISGHTALYWYRQSLGQGLEFLIYFQGNSAPDKSGLPSDRFSAERTGGSVSTLTIQRTQQEDSAVYLCASSFGGQGYGYTFGSGTRLTVV.

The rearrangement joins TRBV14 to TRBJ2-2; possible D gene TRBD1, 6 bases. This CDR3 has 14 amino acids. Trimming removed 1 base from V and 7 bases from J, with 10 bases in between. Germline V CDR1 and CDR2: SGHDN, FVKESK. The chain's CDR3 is CASSQGQAFGELFF. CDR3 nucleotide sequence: TGTGCCAGCAGCCAAGGACAGGCGTTCGGGGAGCTGTTTTTT.

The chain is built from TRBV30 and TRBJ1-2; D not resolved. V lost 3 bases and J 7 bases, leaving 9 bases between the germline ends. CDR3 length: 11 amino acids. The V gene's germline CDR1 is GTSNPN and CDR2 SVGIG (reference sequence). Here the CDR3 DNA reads TGTGCCTGGAGCATTGGCGGTGGCTACACCTTC. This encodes CAWSIGGGYTF. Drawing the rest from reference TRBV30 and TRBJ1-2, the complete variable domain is SQTIHQWPATLVQPVGSPLSLECTVEGTSNPNLYWYRQAAGRGLQLLFYSVGIGQISSEVPQNLSASRPQDRQFILSSKKLLLSDSGFYLCAWSIGGGYTFGSGTRLTVV.

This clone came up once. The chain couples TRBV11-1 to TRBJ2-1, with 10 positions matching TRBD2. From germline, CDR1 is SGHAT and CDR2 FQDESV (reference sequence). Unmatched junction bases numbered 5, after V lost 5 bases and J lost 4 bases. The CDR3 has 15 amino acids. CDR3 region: CASSALAGPYNEQFF. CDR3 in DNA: TGTGCCAGCAGCGCACTAGCGGGACCTTACAATGAGCAGTTCTTC.

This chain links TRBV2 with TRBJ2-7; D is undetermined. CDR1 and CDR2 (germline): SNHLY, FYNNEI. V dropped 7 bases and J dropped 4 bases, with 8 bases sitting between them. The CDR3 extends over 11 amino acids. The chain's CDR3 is CASTVAYEQYF. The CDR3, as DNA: TGTGCCAGCACTGTCGCGTACGAGCAGTACTTC.

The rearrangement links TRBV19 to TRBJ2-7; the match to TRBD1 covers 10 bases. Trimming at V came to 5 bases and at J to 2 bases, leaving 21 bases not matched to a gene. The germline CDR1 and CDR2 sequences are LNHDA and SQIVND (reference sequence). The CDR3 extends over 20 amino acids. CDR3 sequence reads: CASSATPGQGTIRRTYEQYF. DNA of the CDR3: TGTGCCAGTAGTGCCACCCCGGGACAGGGGACAATCCGACGTACCTACGAGCAGTACTTC.

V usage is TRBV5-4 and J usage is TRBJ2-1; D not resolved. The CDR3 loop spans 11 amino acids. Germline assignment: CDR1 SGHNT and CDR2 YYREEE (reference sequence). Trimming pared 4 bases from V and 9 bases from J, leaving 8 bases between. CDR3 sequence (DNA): TGTGCCAGCAGCGTGCCCGGTGAGCAGTTCTTC. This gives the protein CASSVPGEQFF.

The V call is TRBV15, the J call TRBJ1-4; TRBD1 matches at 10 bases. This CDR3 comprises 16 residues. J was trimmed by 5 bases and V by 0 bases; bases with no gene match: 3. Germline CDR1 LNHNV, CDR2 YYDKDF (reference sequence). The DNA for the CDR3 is TGTGCCACCAGCAGAGACCAGGGACAGGGGAATGAAAAACTGTTTTTT. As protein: CATSRDQGQGNEKLFF. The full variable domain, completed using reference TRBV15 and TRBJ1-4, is DAMVIQNPRYQVTQFGKPVTLSCSQTLNHNVMYWYQQKSSQAPKLLFHYYDKDFNNEADTPDNFQSRRPNTSFCFLDIRSPGLGDTAMYLCATSRDQGQGNEKLFFGSGTQLSVL.

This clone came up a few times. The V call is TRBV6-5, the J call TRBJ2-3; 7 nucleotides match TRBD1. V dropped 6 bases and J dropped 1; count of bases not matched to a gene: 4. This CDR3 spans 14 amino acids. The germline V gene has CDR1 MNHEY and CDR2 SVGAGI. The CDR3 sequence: CASRPTGGTDTQYF. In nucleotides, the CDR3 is TGTGCCAGCAGGCCTACAGGGGGCACAGATACGCAGTATTTT.

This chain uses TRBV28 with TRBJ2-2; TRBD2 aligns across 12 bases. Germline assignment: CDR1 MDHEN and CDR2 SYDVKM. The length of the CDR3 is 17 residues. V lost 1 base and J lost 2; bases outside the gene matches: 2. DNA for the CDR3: TGTGCCAGCAGTTTATACGGACTAGCGGGAAACACCGGGGAGCTGTTTTTT. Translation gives CASSLYGLAGNTGELFF.

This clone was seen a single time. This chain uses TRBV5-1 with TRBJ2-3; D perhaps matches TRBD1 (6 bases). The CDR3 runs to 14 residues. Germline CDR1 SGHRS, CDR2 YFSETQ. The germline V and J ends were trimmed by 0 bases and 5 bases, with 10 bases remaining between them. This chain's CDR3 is CASSLGGLVDTQYF. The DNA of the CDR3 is TGCGCCAGCAGCTTGGGGGGGCTGGTAGATACGCAGTATTTT.

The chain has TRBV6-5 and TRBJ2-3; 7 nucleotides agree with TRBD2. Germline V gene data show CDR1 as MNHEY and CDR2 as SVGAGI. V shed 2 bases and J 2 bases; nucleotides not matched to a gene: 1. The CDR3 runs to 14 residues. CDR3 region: CASSYRLATDTQYF. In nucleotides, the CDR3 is TGTGCCAGCAGTTACAGACTAGCCACAGATACGCAGTATTTT.

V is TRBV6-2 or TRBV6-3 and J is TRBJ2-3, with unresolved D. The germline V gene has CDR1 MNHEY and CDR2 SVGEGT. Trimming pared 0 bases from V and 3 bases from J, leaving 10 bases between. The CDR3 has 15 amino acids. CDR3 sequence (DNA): TGTGCCAGCAGTTACTCGGTTTCGCGGACAGATACGCAGTATTTT. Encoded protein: CASSYSVSRTDTQYF.

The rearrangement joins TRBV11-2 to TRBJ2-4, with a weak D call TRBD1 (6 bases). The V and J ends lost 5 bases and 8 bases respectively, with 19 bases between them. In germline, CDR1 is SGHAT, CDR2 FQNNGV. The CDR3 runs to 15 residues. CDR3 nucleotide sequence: TGTGCCAGCAGCCTTCCGGGACAATTAAGTTACATTCAGTACTTC. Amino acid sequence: CASSLPGQLSYIQYF.

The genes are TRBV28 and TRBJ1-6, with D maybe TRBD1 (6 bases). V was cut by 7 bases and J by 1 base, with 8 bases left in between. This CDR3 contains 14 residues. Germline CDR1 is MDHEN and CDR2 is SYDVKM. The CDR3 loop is CASIQGSYNSPLHF. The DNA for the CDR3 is TGTGCCAGCATCCAGGGGTCCTATAATTCACCCCTCCACTTT.

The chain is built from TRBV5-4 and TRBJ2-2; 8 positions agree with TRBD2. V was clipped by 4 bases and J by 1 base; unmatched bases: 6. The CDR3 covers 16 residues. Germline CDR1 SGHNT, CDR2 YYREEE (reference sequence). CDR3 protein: CASSPGGSGNTGELFF. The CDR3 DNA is TGTGCCAGCAGCCCGGGGGGGTCAGGGAACACCGGGGAGCTGTTTTTT.

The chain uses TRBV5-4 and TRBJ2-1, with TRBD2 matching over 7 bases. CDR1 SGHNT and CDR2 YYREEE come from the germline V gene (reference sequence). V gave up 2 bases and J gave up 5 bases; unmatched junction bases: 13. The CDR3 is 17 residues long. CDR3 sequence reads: CASSFGKGGPFDNEQFF. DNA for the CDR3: TGTGCCAGCAGCTTCGGAAAGGGAGGGCCTTTTGACAATGAGCAGTTCTTC.

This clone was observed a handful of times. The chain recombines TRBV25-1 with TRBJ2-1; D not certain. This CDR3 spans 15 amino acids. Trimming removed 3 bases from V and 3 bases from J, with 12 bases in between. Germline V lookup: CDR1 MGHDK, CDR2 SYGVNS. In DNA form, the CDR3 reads TGTGCCAGCAGTGATCCTAGATTCTTCTACAATGAGCAGTTCTTC. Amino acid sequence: CASSDPRFFYNEQFF. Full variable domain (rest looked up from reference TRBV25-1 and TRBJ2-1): EADIYQTPRYLVIGTGKKITLECSQTMGHDKMYWYQQDPGMELHLIHYSYGVNSTEKGDLSSESTVSRIRTEHFPLTLESARPSHTSQYLCASSDPRFFYNEQFFGPGTRLTVL.

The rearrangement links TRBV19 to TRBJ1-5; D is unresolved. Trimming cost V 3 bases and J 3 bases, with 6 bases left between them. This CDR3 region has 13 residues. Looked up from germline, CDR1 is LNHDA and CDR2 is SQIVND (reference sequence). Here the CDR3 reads CASSITDNQPQHF. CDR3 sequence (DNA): TGTGCCAGTAGTATCACAGACAATCAGCCCCAGCATTTT.

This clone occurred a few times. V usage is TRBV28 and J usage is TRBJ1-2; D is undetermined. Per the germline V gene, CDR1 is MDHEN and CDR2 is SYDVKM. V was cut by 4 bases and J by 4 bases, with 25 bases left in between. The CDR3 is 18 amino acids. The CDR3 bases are TGTGCCAGCAGTTCCCCCCGGGGTGGTGTAAGTACTCGCTATGGCTACACCTTC. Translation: CASSSPRGGVSTRYGYTF.

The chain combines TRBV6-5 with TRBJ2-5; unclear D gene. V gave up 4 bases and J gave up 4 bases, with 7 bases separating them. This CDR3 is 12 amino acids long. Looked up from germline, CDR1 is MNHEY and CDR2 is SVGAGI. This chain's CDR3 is CASSSLRETQYF. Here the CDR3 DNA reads TGTGCCAGCAGTTCATTGAGAGAGACCCAGTACTTC.

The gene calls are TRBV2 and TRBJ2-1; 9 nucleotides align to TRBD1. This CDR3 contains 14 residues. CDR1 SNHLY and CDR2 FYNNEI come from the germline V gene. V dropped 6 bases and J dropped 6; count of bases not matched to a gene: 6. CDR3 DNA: TGTGCCAGCAGCCAGGACAGGGGCGGCAATGAGCAGTTCTTC. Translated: CASSQDRGGNEQFF.

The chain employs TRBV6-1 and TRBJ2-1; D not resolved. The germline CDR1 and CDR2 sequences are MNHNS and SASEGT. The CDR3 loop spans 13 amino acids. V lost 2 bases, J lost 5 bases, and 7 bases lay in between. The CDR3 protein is CASSEIDNNEQFF. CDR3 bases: TGTGCCAGCAGTGAAATAGACAACAATGAGCAGTTCTTC.